The next 25 T cell receptor beta chains were all read from a single sample in a study of T cell responses to AZD1222 COVID-19 vaccine. Repertoires were generated with immunoSEQ multiplex PCR, while TCRdb's copy carries only in-frame clones and drops some. The table records some 150,000 clones, 88% of them present only once. Sequenced here: peripheral blood, sampled on day 0 of MenACWY control vaccination. These receptors all come from an adult in good health.

V is TRBV10-3 and J is TRBJ2-7; D is possibly TRBD1 (6 bases). V shed 4 bases and J shed 6 bases, with 16 bases lying between them. This CDR3 region has 14 residues. CDR1 is ENHRY, CDR2 SYGVKD, per germline. The CDR3 here is CAISGGQGDREQYF. DNA of the CDR3: TGTGCCATCAGTGGGGGGCAGGGTGATCGCGAGCAGTACTTC.

This sequence joins TRBV28 and TRBJ1-5; D uncertain. The CDR3 is made up of 13 amino acids. Trimming took off 7 bases at V and 4 bases at J, with 11 bases between the two ends. CDR1 MDHEN and CDR2 SYDVKM come from the germline V gene. This CDR3 reads CASTYQRNQPQHF. In DNA, the CDR3 is TGTGCCAGCACCTACCAGAGGAATCAGCCCCAGCATTTT.

The chain has TRBV18 and TRBJ1-5; 8 bases match TRBD1. CDR1 is KGHSH and CDR2 is LQKENI in the germline V gene. The CDR3 contains 15 residues. With V trimmed by 6 bases and J by 4 bases, 8 bases remained unmatched. Here the CDR3 DNA reads TGTGCCAGCTCGCTAGGACAGGGTGGTAATCAGCCCCAGCATTTT. Its protein is CASSLGQGGNQPQHF.

This chain joins TRBV5-1 and TRBJ1-1; D perhaps matches TRBD1 (5 bases). The CDR3 has 14 residues. Per germline, CDR1 SGHRS and CDR2 YFSETQ. Trimming took 3 bases from V and 0 from J, leaving 9 bases between them. The CDR3 sequence is CASSSGRMNTEAFF. The CDR3 nucleotides are TGCGCCAGCAGCTCGGGACGGATGAACACTGAAGCTTTCTTT.

This clone was counted between two and nine times. This sequence joins TRBV5-3 and TRBJ1-5, with TRBD1 as a possible D gene (5 bases). TRBV5-3 is identified as an open reading frame with a role that is uncertain. Between the trimmed V and J ends, which lost 0 bases and 3 bases, there was a span of 13 bases. The CDR3 covers 16 residues. The CDR3 spells CARSLASGLPNQPQHF. The CDR3, as DNA: TGTGCCAGAAGCTTGGCATCGGGACTGCCCAATCAGCCCCAGCATTTT.

The rearrangement uses TRBV4-3 and TRBJ2-7; D is possibly TRBD2 (6 bases). Per the germline V gene, CDR1 is LGHNA and CDR2 is YSLEER. V lost 0 bases to trimming and J lost 0 bases, with 18 bases between them. CDR3 length: 18 residues. Here the CDR3 reads CASSQDPPGTAISYEQYF. As DNA, the CDR3 is TGCGCCAGCAGCCAAGATCCCCCCGGGACTGCCATCTCCTACGAGCAGTACTTC.

The chain is built from TRBV6-5 and TRBJ2-1; 7 bases line up with TRBD1. V dropped 3 bases and J dropped 4; count of bases not matched to a gene: 9. This CDR3 is 16 amino acids long. CDR1 is MNHEY, CDR2 SVGAGI, per germline. The CDR3: CASSYLQGREYNEQFF. In DNA, the CDR3 is TGTGCCAGCAGTTATCTACAGGGGAGAGAATACAATGAGCAGTTCTTC.

The chain uses TRBV19 and TRBJ1-1, with 8 bases aligning to TRBD1. CDR1 is LNHDA, CDR2 SQIVND, per germline (reference sequence). The CDR3 runs 16 residues. Trimming removed 5 bases from V and 1 base from J; junction bases left unmatched: 9. CDR3 nucleotide sequence: TGTGCCAGTAGTTTGGGACAGGAAAATTGGAACACTGAAGCTTTCTTT. Amino acid sequence: CASSLGQENWNTEAFF.

The CDR3: CASILEPSWHNTEAFF. In DNA form, the CDR3 reads TGTGCCAGCATCCTAGAACCGAGTTGGCATAACACTGAAGCTTTCTTT. The chain joins TRBV7-9 to TRBJ1-1; no clear D gene. CDR1 SEHNR and CDR2 FQNEAQ come from the germline V gene (reference sequence). The germline V and J ends were trimmed by 7 bases and 2 bases, with 20 bases remaining between them. This CDR3 contains 16 residues. The whole variable domain, filled in from reference TRBV7-9 and TRBJ1-1, reads DTGVSQNPRHKITKRGQNVTFRCDPISEHNRLYWYRQTLGQGPEFLTYFQNEAQLEKSRLLSDRFSAERPKGSFSTLEIQRTEQGDSAMYLCASILEPSWHNTEAFFGQGTRLTVV.

The V gene is TRBV6-2 or TRBV6-3, the J gene TRBJ2-1; unclear D gene. CDR3 length: 12 residues. V shed 4 bases and J shed 4 bases, with 5 bases lying between them. CDR1 MNHEY and CDR2 SVGEGT come from the germline V gene. CDR3 bases: TGTGCCAGCAGTTTGCAGTACAATGAGCAGTTCTTC. Translating it yields CASSLQYNEQFF.

The gene calls are TRBV9 and TRBJ1-2; D may be TRBD1 (5 bases). V dropped 4 bases and J dropped 6 bases, with 16 bases sitting between them. Looked up from germline, CDR1 is SGDLS and CDR2 is YYNGEE. The CDR3 is 14 amino acids. CDR3 protein: CASSSGPSGDGYTF. The CDR3 bases are TGTGCCAGCAGCTCGGGGCCTTCGGGCGATGGCTACACCTTC. Using reference TRBV9 and TRBJ1-2 for the parts outside the CDR3, the full variable domain is DSGVTQTPKHLITATGQRVTLRCSPRSGDLSVYWYQQSLDQGLQFLIQYYNGEERAKGNILERFSAQQFPDLHSELNLSSLELGDSALYFCASSSGPSGDGYTFGSGTRLTVV.

The chain combines TRBV14 with TRBJ2-3; D assignment may be TRBD1 or TRBD2 (6 bases each). Germline-derived CDR1 and CDR2 are SGHDN and FVKESK. V dropped 0 bases and J dropped 6 bases, with 16 bases sitting between them. The CDR3 runs 16 residues. CDR3 protein: CASSQDYNREVDTQYF. The CDR3 DNA sequence: TGTGCCAGCAGCCAAGATTATAACAGGGAGGTTGATACGCAGTATTTT. Complete variable domain (other parts from reference TRBV14 and TRBJ2-3): EAGVTQFPSHSVIEKGQTVTLRCDPISGHDNLYWYRRVMGKEIKFLLHFVKESKQDESGMPNNRFLAERTGGTYSTLKVQPAELEDSGVYFCASSQDYNREVDTQYFGPGTRLTVL.

V usage is TRBV12-3 or TRBV12-4 and J usage is TRBJ2-3; D call uncertain. The CDR3 has 13 amino acids. The V gene lost 7 bases and the J gene lost 4 bases, with 12 bases spanning the gap. CDR3 residues: CASKLGSADTQYF. CDR3 in DNA: TGTGCCAGCAAGCTGGGCAGTGCAGATACGCAGTATTTT.

The chain is built from TRBV24-1 and TRBJ1-5; the D gene is possibly TRBD1 (5 bases). The V gene's germline CDR1 is KGHDR and CDR2 SFDVKD. Trimming stripped 4 bases from V and 5 bases from J, with 17 bases between. There are 16 residues in the CDR3. The CDR3 sequence: CATSDPRRAGDQPQHF. The DNA for the CDR3 is TGTGCCACCAGTGACCCTAGACGGGCGGGGGATCAGCCCCAGCATTTT.

Only a few counts were recorded for this clone. The gene calls are TRBV19 and TRBJ1-1, with 9 bases aligning to TRBD1. The V and J ends lost 5 bases and 1 base, in that order; junction bases with no gene match: 8. CDR1 and CDR2 from the germline V gene are LNHDA and SQIVND (reference sequence). The CDR3 extends over 16 amino acids. CDR3 in DNA: TGTGCCAGTAGTGCGGGACAGGGCGTAGGGAACACTGAAGCTTTCTTT. Its protein is CASSAGQGVGNTEAFF.

J is TRBJ2-7 and V is TRBV5-1; 8 bases align to TRBD1. After removal of 5 bases from V and 2 bases from J, the junction contained 6 bases not matched to a gene. The CDR3 loop spans 14 amino acids. CDR1 SGHRS and CDR2 YFSETQ come from the germline V gene. The CDR3 nucleotides are TGCGCCAGCAGTTCGCAGGGGGCGGCCTACGAGCAGTACTTC. Protein sequence: CASSSQGAAYEQYF. Full variable domain (outside the CDR3, taken from reference TRBV5-1 and TRBJ2-7): KAGVTQTPRYLIKTRGQQVTLSCSPISGHRSVSWYQQTPGQGLQFLFEYFSETQRNKGNFPGRFSGRQFSNSRSEMNVSTLELGDSALYLCASSSQGAAYEQYFGPGTRLTVT.

This clone was seen just once. The chain has TRBV11-2 and TRBJ2-7; a weak D match, TRBD2 (7 bases). Trimming removed 7 bases from V and 0 bases from J, with 28 bases in between. The CDR3 length is 19 residues. Per the germline V gene, CDR1 is SGHAT and CDR2 is FQNNGV. The CDR3 region is CASNYVGGGSGRSSYEQYF. As DNA, the CDR3 is TGTGCCAGCAACTACGTAGGGGGGGGAAGCGGTAGGAGCTCCTACGAGCAGTACTTC.

The gene calls are TRBV10-1 and TRBJ1-2; 7 bases agree with TRBD1. After removal of 7 bases from V and 6 bases from J, the junction contained 2 bases not matched to a gene. The CDR3 extends over 11 amino acids. Germline V gene data show CDR1 as WNHNN and CDR2 as SYGVQD (reference sequence). The CDR3 region is CASTRGDGYTF. In DNA, the CDR3 is TGCGCCAGCACCAGGGGGGATGGCTACACCTTC.

This chain uses TRBV27 with TRBJ2-7; D gene ambiguous. The CDR3 runs to 14 residues. With 3 bases removed from V and 2 bases from J, the gap between germline ends came to 11 bases. The germline V gene has CDR1 MNHEY and CDR2 SMNVEV (reference sequence). The CDR3 nucleotides are TGTGCCAGCAGTTTTCTGGGGTCGGCCTACGAGCAGTACTTC. Translated: CASSFLGSAYEQYF.

This clone was picked up a small number of times. The rearrangement links TRBV4-1 to TRBJ1-6; no clear D. The CDR3 is 19 amino acids. CDR1 and CDR2 from the germline V gene are MGHRA and YSYEKL. Trimming left V 0 bases short and J 4 bases short, with 19 bases between. Here the CDR3 reads CASSQDLFGLSRYNSPLHF. The CDR3 coding sequence is TGCGCCAGCAGCCAAGATTTATTCGGTCTATCGCGGTATAATTCACCCCTCCACTTT.

The rearrangement links TRBV5-1 to TRBJ2-3; 7 bases map to TRBD2. Germline loops: CDR1 SGHRS, CDR2 YFSETQ. The CDR3 spans 15 residues. Unmatched junction bases numbered 5, after V lost 1 base and J lost 3 bases. Here the CDR3 DNA reads TGCGCCAGCAGCTTGAACGGGGGGTCTACAGATACGCAGTATTTT. Translating gives CASSLNGGSTDTQYF.

With respect to this clone: The sample has other DNA sequences that encode this CDR3 too. The rearrangement uses TRBV19 and TRBJ1-1; weak D call: TRBD1 (6 bases). Germline CDR1 is LNHDA and CDR2 is SQIVND (reference sequence). V was clipped by 6 bases and J by 1 base, with 9 bases between them. CDR3 length equals 13 residues. The chain's CDR3 is CASSRGPNTEAFF. The CDR3 nucleotides read TGTGCCAGTAGCCGGGGGCCGAACACTGAAGCTTTCTTT.

V usage is TRBV6-5 and J usage is TRBJ2-6, with a tentative D call TRBD1 (6 bases). CDR1 and CDR2 from the germline V gene are MNHEY and SVGAGI. The ends were cut back, 3 bases at V and 2 bases at J, with 11 bases in the middle. This CDR3 spans 16 amino acids. DNA for the CDR3: TGTGCCAGCAGTTATTGGGGGCCGGCTGGGGCCAACGTCCTGACTTTC. This codes for CASSYWGPAGANVLTF.

This chain joins TRBV6-2 or TRBV6-3 and TRBJ2-5; the D is unclear. The CDR3 runs to 11 residues. V was cut by 5 bases and J by 7 bases, with 8 bases left in between. The V gene's germline CDR1 is MNHEY and CDR2 SVGEGT. Here the CDR3 reads CASSGFGTQYF. The CDR3 region has the DNA TGTGCCAGCAGTGGGTTTGGGACCCAGTACTTC.

The chain carries TRBV27 and TRBJ1-3; D is ambiguous. V lost 3 bases and J lost 4, with 7 bases in between. The germline CDR1 and CDR2 sequences are MNHEY and SMNVEV (reference sequence). The CDR3 covers 13 residues. CDR3 bases: TGTGCCAGCAGTTTCGCCGACGGAAACACCATATATTTT. Its translation is CASSFADGNTIYF.